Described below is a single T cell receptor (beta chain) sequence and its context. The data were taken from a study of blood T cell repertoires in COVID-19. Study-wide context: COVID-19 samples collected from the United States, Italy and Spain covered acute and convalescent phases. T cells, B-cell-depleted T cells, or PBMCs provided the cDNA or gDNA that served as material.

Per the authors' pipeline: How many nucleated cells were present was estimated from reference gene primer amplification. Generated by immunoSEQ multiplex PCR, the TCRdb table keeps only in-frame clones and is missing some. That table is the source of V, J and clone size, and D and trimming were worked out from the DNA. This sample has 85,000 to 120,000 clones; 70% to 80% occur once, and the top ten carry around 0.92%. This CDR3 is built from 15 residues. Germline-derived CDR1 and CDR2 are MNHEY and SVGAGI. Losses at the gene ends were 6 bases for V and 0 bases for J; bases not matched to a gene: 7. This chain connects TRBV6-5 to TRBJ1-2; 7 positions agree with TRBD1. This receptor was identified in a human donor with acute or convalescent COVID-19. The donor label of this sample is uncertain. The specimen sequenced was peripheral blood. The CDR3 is CASSDKGQPNYGYTF. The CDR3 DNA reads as TGTGCCAGCAGCGATAAGGGACAGCCTAACTATGGCTACACCTTC.